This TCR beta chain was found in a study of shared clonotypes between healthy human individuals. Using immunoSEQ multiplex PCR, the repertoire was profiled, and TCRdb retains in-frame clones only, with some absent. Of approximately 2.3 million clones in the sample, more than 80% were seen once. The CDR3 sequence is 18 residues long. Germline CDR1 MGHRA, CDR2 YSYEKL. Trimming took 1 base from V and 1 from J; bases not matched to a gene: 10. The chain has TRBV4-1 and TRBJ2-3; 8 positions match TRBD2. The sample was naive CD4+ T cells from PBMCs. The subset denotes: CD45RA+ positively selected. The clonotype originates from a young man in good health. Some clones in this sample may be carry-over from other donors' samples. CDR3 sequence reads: CASSQGERTSRRTDTQYF. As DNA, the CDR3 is TGCGCCAGCAGCCAAGGGGAGAGGACTAGCCGGCGCACAGATACGCAGTATTTT.